Sequencing of this TCR beta chain was carried out in a study of blood T cell repertoires in COVID-19. Overall study context: T cells, B-cell-depleted T cells, or PBMCs provided the cDNA or gDNA that served as material.

Trimming shortened V by 6 bases and J by 0 bases, and 12 bases separated the two germline ends. This CDR3 has 15 amino acids. Germline loops: CDR1 MNHEY, CDR2 SVGAGI. Per the study methods: Counts of nucleated cells, estimated from reference gene primer amplification, were obtained. Method: immunoSEQ multiplex PCR; TCRdb's copy keeps in-frame clones and lacks some. V, J and clone size are taken as reported in that table, and D and trimming were inferred from the DNA itself. This table holds 280,000 or so clones, roughly nine tenths found once. The study recruited people aged roughly 18 to 100 years across around 23 US areas.

The chain links TRBV6-5 to TRBJ1-3, with a tentative D call TRBD1 (6 bases). This clonotype originated in a woman aged 50 to 65 who had been exposed to COVID-19. Sequenced sample: PBMCs or T cells enriched from blood (not recorded which). The CDR3 DNA reads TGTGCCAGCAGCCCCACAGGGAACTCTGGAAACACCATATATTTT. This translates into CASSPTGNSGNTIYF.